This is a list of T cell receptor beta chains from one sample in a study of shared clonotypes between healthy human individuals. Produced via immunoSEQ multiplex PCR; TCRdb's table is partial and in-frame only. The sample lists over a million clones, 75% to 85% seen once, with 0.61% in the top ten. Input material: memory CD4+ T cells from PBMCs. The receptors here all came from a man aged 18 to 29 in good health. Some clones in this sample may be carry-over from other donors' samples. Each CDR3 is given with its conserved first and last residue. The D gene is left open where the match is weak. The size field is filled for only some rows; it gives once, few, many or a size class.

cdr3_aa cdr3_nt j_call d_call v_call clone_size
CASSTLYSGGLGNQPQHF TGTGCCAGTAGTACCCTCTACAGTGGTGGCCTTGGCAATCAGCCCCAGCATTTT TRBJ1-5 - TRBV19 once
CASNGGNTGELFF TGTGCCAGCAATGGAGGAAACACCGGGGAGCTGTTTTTT TRBJ2-2 - TRBV2 -
CASSIGQEGRKGTQYF TGTGCCAGTAGTATTGGACAGGAGGGTCGAAAAGGGACCCAGTACTTC TRBJ2-5 - TRBV19 -
CSAVTSVSSYEQYF TGCAGCGCTGTGACTAGCGTTAGCTCCTACGAGCAGTACTTC TRBJ2-7 TRBD2 TRBV29-1 -
CASSVEGSSSYEQYF TGTGCCAGCAGCGTTGAGGGAAGCAGCTCCTACGAGCAGTACTTC TRBJ2-7 - TRBV9 -
CASSRGGASYEQYF TGTGCCAGCAGCCGTGGGGGCGCCTCCTACGAGCAGTACTTC TRBJ2-7 - TRBV4-2 many
CASRAPYGGPYRRSNQPQHF TGTGCCAGCAGGGCCCCTTATGGGGGGCCCTATAGAAGGAGCAATCAGCCCCAGCATTTT TRBJ1-5 - TRBV28 -
CASSYPGTNQPQHF TGTGCCAGCAGTTACCCCGGGACAAATCAGCCCCAGCATTTT TRBJ1-5 - TRBV6-6 -
CASSLVEGNQPQHF TGTGCCAGCAGCTTAGTGGAGGGGAATCAGCCCCAGCATTTT TRBJ1-5 - TRBV7-8 -
CASSYRDTPGGGYTF TGTGCCAGCAGCTACCGGGACACCCCCGGCGGCGGCTACACCTTC TRBJ1-2 - TRBV9 -
CASSSGTGRETQYF TGTGCCAGCTCCTCTGGAACGGGACGGGAGACCCAGTACTTC TRBJ2-5 - TRBV18 -
CASSTPMGLAGSTYEQYF TGCGCCAGCTCAACCCCAATGGGACTAGCGGGCAGTACCTACGAGCAGTACTTC TRBJ2-7 TRBD2 TRBV10-2 -
CAWSAGTTSFKTDTQYF TGTGCCTGGAGTGCGGGTACGACTAGCTTTAAGACAGATACGCAGTATTTT TRBJ2-3 TRBD2 TRBV30 -
CASSRDLTNGDTQYF TGTGCCAGCAGTCGGGACCTTACCAATGGAGATACGCAGTATTTT TRBJ2-3 - TRBV4-2 -
CASRLTGVSNQPQHF TGTGCCAGCAGACTCACAGGGGTTAGCAATCAGCCCCAGCATTTT TRBJ1-5 TRBD1 TRBV2 -
CAILLRTGSTGELFF TGTGCCATTCTTTTGAGGACAGGGAGCACCGGGGAGCTGTTTTTT TRBJ2-2 TRBD1 TRBV10-3 -
CASSLISTNEKLFF TGCGCCAGCAGCCTTATTTCAACTAATGAAAAACTGTTTTTT TRBJ1-4 - TRBV5-1 -
CASSGPDFSTDTQYF TGTGCCAGCAGCGGACCGGACTTTTCCACAGATACGCAGTATTTT TRBJ2-3 - TRBV9 few
CASSESSYEQYF TGTGCCAGCAGCGAGAGCTCCTACGAGCAGTACTTC TRBJ2-7 - TRBV6-1 -
CASSLGWGRSTEAFF TGTGCCAGCAGCCTGGGGTGGGGGAGGAGTACTGAAGCTTTCTTT TRBJ1-1 - TRBV5-6 -
CAISKLAGVMNEQFF TGTGCCATCAGTAAGCTAGCGGGAGTCATGAATGAGCAGTTCTTC TRBJ2-1 TRBD2 TRBV10-3 -
CASSITFRGNHYGYTF TGTGCCAGTAGTATAACGTTTCGGGGGAACCACTATGGCTACACCTTC TRBJ1-2 - TRBV19 -
CASSQTGPLTGTGELFF TGTGCCAGCAGCCAAACCGGGCCCCTGACGGGCACCGGGGAGCTGTTTTTT TRBJ2-2 - TRBV7-7 -
CASSRKSRSGNTIYF TGTGCCAGCAGCCGGAAGTCCAGGTCTGGAAACACCATATATTTT TRBJ1-3 - TRBV5-6 few
CASSSGGTENTEAFF TGTGCCAGCAGTTCCGGAGGGACAGAGAACACTGAAGCTTTCTTT TRBJ1-1 TRBD1 TRBV5-4 -